This TCR beta chain was sequenced for a study of graft-versus-host responses after intestinal transplantation. Across the whole study: Every recipient underwent anti-thymocyte globulin induction, then tacrolimus and steroids for roughly 3 years. Findings and caveats of the study: Recipient-marrow GvH clones were detected, some having first appeared in ileum or blood.

A note on this clone: Its antigen is unidentified.

TCRdb's copy holds only in-frame clones and misses some; the assay was immunoSEQ multiplex PCR. This table holds 150,000 or so clones, 80% to 95% found once. This clonotype was sampled from a human donor who received an intestinal transplant. Source: unstimulated CD4+ T cells sorted from spleen or lymph node cells, taken before intestinal transplant.

CDR3 DNA: TGCGCCAGCAGCCCGGAAGGGGAAAAACTGTTTTTT. The encoded protein is CASSPEGEKLFF. The chain uses TRBV4-3 and TRBJ1-4, with no clear D. Germline CDR1 LGHNA, CDR2 YSLEER. The germline V and J ends were trimmed by 4 bases and 8 bases, with 8 bases remaining between them. This CDR3 contains 12 residues.